This T cell receptor beta chain was retrieved from a study of shared clonotypes between healthy human individuals. The junction had 7 bases not matched to a gene; V was cut back by 5 bases and J by 8 bases. Germline V gene data show CDR1 as MNHEY and CDR2 as SMNVEV (reference sequence). The CDR3 is 13 amino acids. This table comes from immunoSEQ multiplex PCR, and its TCRdb copy is limited to in-frame clones, with some not included. The table includes a few hundred thousand clones, roughly 84% detected once. The sample comprised memory CD8+ T cells sorted from blood. Specified subset: CD45RO+ cells pooled with CCR7-negative TemRA cells. The rearrangement links TRBV27 to TRBJ1-2, with TRBD1 matching over 8 bases. The TCR was taken from a man younger than 30 in good health. The CDR3 coding sequence is TGTGCCAGCAGTCCGGACAGGGTCTTAGGCTACACCTTC. Its translation is CASSPDRVLGYTF.